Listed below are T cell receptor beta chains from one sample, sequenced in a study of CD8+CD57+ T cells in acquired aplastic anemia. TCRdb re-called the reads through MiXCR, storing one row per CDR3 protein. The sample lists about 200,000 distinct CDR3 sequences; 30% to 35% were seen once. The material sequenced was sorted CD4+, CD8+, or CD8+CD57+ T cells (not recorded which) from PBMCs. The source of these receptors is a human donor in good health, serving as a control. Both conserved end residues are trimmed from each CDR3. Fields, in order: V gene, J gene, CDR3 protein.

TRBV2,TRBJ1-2,ASSGGGANYGYT
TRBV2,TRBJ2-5,ASRNLAGETQY
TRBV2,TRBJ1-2,TSRDGRVYGYT
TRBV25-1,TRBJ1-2,ASSDLTGERDGYT
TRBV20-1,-,SARDFLATGGDNEQF
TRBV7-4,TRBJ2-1,ASSLRGTGGSNEQF
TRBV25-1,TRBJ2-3,ASSDPGKADTQY
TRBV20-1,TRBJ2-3,SATKQGMSTDTQY
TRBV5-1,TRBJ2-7,ASTPGLAAWNTYEQY
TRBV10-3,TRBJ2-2,AISPGVATGELF
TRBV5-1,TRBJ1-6,ASSWDSRSYNSPLH
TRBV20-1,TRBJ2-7,SARRTSGGASALQY
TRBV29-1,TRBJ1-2,SVGQGARYGYT
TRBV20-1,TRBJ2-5,SARTSDQETQY
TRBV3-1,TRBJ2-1,ASSQQNILQF
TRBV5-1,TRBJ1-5,ASSRGTGENQLQH
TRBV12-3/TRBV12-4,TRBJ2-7,ASSFSWDYEQY
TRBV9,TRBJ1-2,ASSTGTGGSGYT
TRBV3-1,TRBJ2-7,ASSQVSGIGEQY
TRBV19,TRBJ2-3,ASRLAGGNDYYTQY
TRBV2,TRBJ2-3,ASSGTGGTQY
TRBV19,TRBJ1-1,ASCSGGGMNTEAF
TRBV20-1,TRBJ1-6,SARDLGQGENSPLH
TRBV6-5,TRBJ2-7,ASSYASALYEQY
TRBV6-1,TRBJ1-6,ASSPVHSGVYNSPLH
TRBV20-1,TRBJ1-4,SARLTREGEKLF
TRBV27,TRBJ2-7,ASSSAYRGFDYEQY
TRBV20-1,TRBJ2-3,SARDITSRNHGSTDTQY
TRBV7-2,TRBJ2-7,ASSSERLREQY
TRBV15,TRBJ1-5,ATSTGFGQPQH
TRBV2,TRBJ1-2,ASYTGSKGYT
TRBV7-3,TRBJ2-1,ASSLRLAGGGNNEQF
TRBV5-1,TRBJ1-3,ASSKTGRGSGNTIY
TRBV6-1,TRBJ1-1,ASSQTREKPTF
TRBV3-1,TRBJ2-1,ASSSVGGQF
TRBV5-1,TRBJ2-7,ASSLQSGGTYEQY
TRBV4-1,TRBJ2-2,ASSQDGSGDTGELF
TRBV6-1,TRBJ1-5,ASIRHTVSSNQPQH
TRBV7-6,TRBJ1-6,ASSSRTGDHSPLH
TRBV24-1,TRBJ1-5,ATRETGSTPNSNQPQH
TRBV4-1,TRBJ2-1,ASSPLVGLNEQF
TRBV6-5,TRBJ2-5,ASSSGTSGGTETQY
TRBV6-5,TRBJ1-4,ASSYLGTNEKLF
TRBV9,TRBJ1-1,ASSARQGVNTEAF
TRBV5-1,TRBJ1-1,ASSLEGTPNTEAF
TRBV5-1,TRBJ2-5,ASCESATAGRLETQY
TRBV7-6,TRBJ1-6,ASSPFGQGADSPLH
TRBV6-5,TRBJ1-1,ASSYSPREDTEAF
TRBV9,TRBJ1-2,ASSAQLDRGYDGYT
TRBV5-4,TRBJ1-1,ASRQDRGREAF
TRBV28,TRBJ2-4,ASTGVLAKNIQY
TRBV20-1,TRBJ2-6,SARDDSGVLT